A few counts support the clone carrying this T cell receptor (beta chain). Its antigen remains unknown. Unmatched junction bases numbered 3, after V lost 2 bases and J lost 7 bases. Looked up from germline, CDR1 is DFQATT and CDR2 is SNEGSKA (reference sequence). CDR3 length equals 14 residues. The data were taken from a study of blood T cells in healthy people across ages. The wider study: The capture of about one barcoded beta molecule per two T cells was achieved by template switching.

Notes on the study in general: Researchers said unsorted PBMCs prevented a conclusive naive versus antigen-experienced comparison. The recorded TCR beta diversity per million T cells decreased in a roughly linear manner with age.

Combining a sample-barcoded 5' primer with a J-beta primer mix, a second PCR ran for 7 to 11 cycles. TCRdb redid the calling of the 5' RACE reads with MiXCR, one entry per CDR3 protein. This sample has 590,000 or so distinct CDR3 sequences, with about 30% found just once. Material for sequencing was blood. The chain is built from TRBV20-1 and TRBJ2-2, with 11 bases lining up with TRBD1. The sequence came from a woman aged 80 or older in good health. The CDR3 spells CSARRDRGYGELFF. The DNA of the CDR3 is TGCAGTGCTAGACGGGACAGGGGGTACGGGGAGCTGTTTTTT.